Listed below are T cell receptor beta chains from one sample, sequenced in a study of cytomegalovirus exposure and HLA in healthy donors. Here immunoSEQ multiplex PCR was the method, and the copy in TCRdb shows in-frame clones only, minus some. There are over 70,000 clones in the sample; over 70% occur only once, and over 20% lies in the top ten. Material: PBMCs. These receptors came from a woman in her forties or fifties in good health and CMV-seropositive. Each CDR3 is given with its conserved first and last residue. The D gene is left open where the match is weak. Size tells how often a clone was seen (once, few, many) or the class of an expanded clone, and some rows leave it out.

>TRBD2|.|TRBJ2-5|TRBV5-1
TGCGCCAGCAGCTTGGATGGGACTAGCGGGCAAGAGACCCAGTACTTC
CASSLDGTSGQETQYF
>.|.|TRBJ1-1|TRBV11-2
TGTGCCAGCAGCCTTGGGGCCCGGATGATCGAAGCTTTCTTT
CASSLGARMIEAFF
>.|.|TRBJ2-7|TRBV11-2
TGTGCCAGCAGCTTAGATAGCCTGTCCGAGCAGTACTTC
CASSLDSLSEQYF
>TRBD1|.|TRBJ1-4|TRBV18
TGTGCCAGCTCACCCGGGACAGCCCTTGAAAAACTGTTTTTT
CASSPGTALEKLFF
>.|.|TRBJ2-7|TRBV7-8
TGTGCCAGCAGTATGAGCGGCAGGGAGGACGAGCAGTACTTC
CASSMSGREDEQYF
>.|.|TRBJ1-1|TRBV4-2
TGTGCCAGCAGCCAAGAAGTGGCGAGGAGCACTGAAGCTTTCTTT
CASSQEVARSTEAFF
>.|.|TRBJ2-1|TRBV2
TGTGCCAGCAGGGCACAGGGTTACTCCTACAATGAGCAGTTCTTC
CASRAQGYSYNEQFF
>.|.|TRBJ2-6|TRBV27
TGTGCCAGCCGACAGTTCTCTGGGGCCAACGTCCTGACTTTC
CASRQFSGANVLTF
>TRBD1|.|TRBJ1-1|TRBV29-1
TGCAGCGTTGATCGGCAGGGGGAAACTGAAGCTTTCTTT
CSVDRQGETEAFF
>TRBD1|.|TRBJ2-1|TRBV19
TGTGCCAGTAGCACGGCCGGGACAGGGACCCTTGAGCAGTTCTTC
CASSTAGTGTLEQFF
>TRBD1|.|TRBJ1-1|TRBV6-5
TGTGCCAGCAGGGAGACAGGGCTGATGAACACTGAAGCTTTCTTT
CASRETGLMNTEAFF
>.|.|TRBJ2-3|TRBV5-1
TGCGCCAGCAGCTTGCTCCCAGCGAGCGGCACAGATACGCAGTATTTT
CASSLLPASGTDTQYF
>TRBD1|.|TRBJ1-1|TRBV9
TGTGCCAGCAGCGTAGGGACAGGGCGGACTGAAGCTTTCTTT
CASSVGTGRTEAFF
>TRBD1|.|TRBJ1-1|TRBV10-3
TGTGCCATCAGCGATGGGACAGGGTCTCTGAACACTGAAGCTTTCTTT
CAISDGTGSLNTEAFF
>.|few|TRBJ2-2|TRBV29-1
TGCAGCGCCAAAGGGGGGGGGCAGGCCACCGGGGAGCTGTTTTTT
CSAKGGGQATGELFF
>.|.|TRBJ1-4|TRBV21-1
TGTGCCAGCAGCAAATGGCTTGTTATCCAGGGGGCGCGAACTAATGAAAAACTGTTTTTT
CASSKWLVIQGARTNEKLFF
>.|.|TRBJ1-2|TRBV9
TGTGCCAGCAGCCCAGACCGGGGGGGCTATGGCTACACCTTC
CASSPDRGGYGYTF
>TRBD2|.|TRBJ2-1|TRBV11-2
TGTGCCAGCAGCTTAGGTAGCGGGGTAAACAATGAGCAGTTCTTC
CASSLGSGVNNEQFF
>.|.|TRBJ2-7|TRBV10-3
TGTGCCATCAGTGAAACTACTCCCTACGAGCAGTACTTC
CAISETTPYEQYF
>.|.|TRBJ1-1|TRBV7-9
TGTGCCAGCAGCTTGAGTCCCGCTGAAGCTTTCTTT
CASSLSPAEAFF
>.|.|TRBJ1-1|TRBV9
TGTGCCAGCAGCGGCCTCCCAGGGCTCACTGAAGCTTTCTTT
CASSGLPGLTEAFF
>.|.|TRBJ2-2|TRBV9
TGTGCCAGCAGCGTAGGAGGCGGGGAGCTGTTTTTT
CASSVGGGELFF
>TRBD1|.|TRBJ2-7|TRBV10-3
TGTGCCATCAGTGAGCCGGTTACAGGGGGCGCGGGCGACGAGCAGTACTTC
CAISEPVTGGAGDEQYF
>.|.|TRBJ2-5|TRBV5-4
TGTGCCAGCAGCTTGGTAAAACAGGGAGAAGAGACCCAGTACTTC
CASSLVKQGEETQYF
>TRBD1|.|TRBJ1-4|TRBV5-8
TGTGCCAGCAGCTCCGGACAGGGGGCATCGGAAAAACTGTTTTTT
CASSSGQGASEKLFF
>TRBD2|.|TRBJ2-1|TRBV5-1
TGCGCCAGCAGCTTTACACTAGCGGGAGTGCCTGAGCAGTTCTTC
CASSFTLAGVPEQFF
>TRBD2|.|TRBJ2-7|TRBV18
TGTGCCAGCTCACCCCAGTGGGGGGGAGACGAGCAGTACTTC
CASSPQWGGDEQYF
>TRBD2|.|TRBJ2-7|TRBV5-1
TGCGCCAGCAGTACGCTAGCGGGGGGGCCCAACGAGCAGTACTTC
CASSTLAGGPNEQYF
>TRBD1|few|TRBJ2-5|TRBV5-4
TGTGCCAGCAGCTCCCTCCGGGACAGGGCAACCCGACAAGAGACCCAGTACTTC
CASSSLRDRATRQETQYF
>TRBD2|.|TRBJ2-3|TRBV13
TGTGCCAGCAGCCCAAGACTAGCGGGAGAGTACACAGATACGCAGTATTTT
CASSPRLAGEYTDTQYF
>.|.|TRBJ1-6|TRBV13
TGTGCCAGCAGCTTAGGACAGGATAATTCACCCCTCCACTTT
CASSLGQDNSPLHF
>TRBD1|.|TRBJ1-1|TRBV19
TGTGCCAGCCGGACAGGGAGGAGAAACACTGAAGCTTTCTTT
CASRTGRRNTEAFF
>TRBD1|.|TRBJ2-7|TRBV5-6
TGTGCCAGCAGCTCGTTACGGGCAGGGGGTTCCTACGAGCAGTACTTC
CASSSLRAGGSYEQYF
>.|few|TRBJ1-4|TRBV9
TGTGCCAGCAGCGTAGCCGGGGTTGCTGAAAAACTGTTTTTT
CASSVAGVAEKLFF
>.|.|TRBJ1-1|TRBV10-2
TGCGCCAGCAGGACTGCCTGGCGGCCCCGGATAAACACTGAAGCTTTCTTT
CASRTAWRPRINTEAFF
>TRBD1|.|TRBJ2-3|TRBV6-6
TGTGCCAGCAGTCCCGGGACAGGGATGCAGGATACGCAGTATTTT
CASSPGTGMQDTQYF
>.|.|TRBJ2-6|TRBV2
TGTGCCAGCCGTCAGGGCTTTGGGGCCAACGTCCTGACTTTC
CASRQGFGANVLTF
>.|.|TRBJ1-5|TRBV6-6
TGTGCCAGCCGCAAAAACAGGGAGCCCAATCAGCCCCAGCATTTT
CASRKNREPNQPQHF
>TRBD1|once|TRBJ1-3|TRBV18
TGTGCCAGCGCGGACAGGGAGTCTGGAAACACCATATATTTT
CASADRESGNTIYF
>TRBD1|.|TRBJ2-7|TRBV7-9
TGTGCCAGCAGCTTTTGGGAGACAGGGGATTACGAGCAGTACTTC
CASSFWETGDYEQYF
>TRBD1|.|TRBJ1-5|TRBV28
TGTGCCAGCAGCCCACTGGGACAGGGACCTGAGGTGAGCAATCAGCCCCAGCATTTT
CASSPLGQGPEVSNQPQHF
>TRBD1|.|TRBJ1-2|TRBV7-9
TGTGCCAGCAGCAAATCCGGGACAGGCCGCAAGAAGTTAGGCTACACCTTC
CASSKSGTGRKKLGYTF
>.|.|TRBJ2-7|TRBV4-1
TGCGCCAGCAGCCAAGAAGCTCCAGGCCCATACGAGCAGTACTTC
CASSQEAPGPYEQYF
>TRBD2|.|TRBJ2-3|TRBV14
TGTGCCAGCAGCCAAGGACTAGCGGGGGGGGCTTATACGCAGTATTTT
CASSQGLAGGAYTQYF
>.|.|TRBJ1-5|TRBV10-3
TGTGCCCCGTGGCTGATGGGGGCTTTTGTTTTGTTGAATCAGCCCCAGCATTTT
CAPWLMGAFVLLNQPQHF
>.|.|TRBJ2-1|TRBV19
TGTGCCAGTAGCGTTGGACTGAACTTTGAGCAGTTCTTC
CASSVGLNFEQFF
>TRBD2|.|TRBJ2-3|TRBV5-8
TGTGCCAGCAAACCTCCGGGACTAGTGAGAGGGGATACGCAGTATTTT
CASKPPGLVRGDTQYF
>TRBD2|.|TRBJ2-5|TRBV7-2
TGTGCCAGCAGCCTAGAGGCCCTAGCGGGCCAAGAGACCCAGTACTTC
CASSLEALAGQETQYF
>TRBD1|.|TRBJ2-5|TRBV2
TGTGCCAGCAAACAGGGGGCTATAGAGACCCAGTACTTC
CASKQGAIETQYF
>TRBD2|.|TRBJ2-1|TRBV7-2
TGTGCCAGCAGCTTGGGGACTAGCTTACCGCAGAAGCAGTTCTTC
CASSLGTSLPQKQFF
>TRBD2|.|TRBJ2-1|TRBV5-1
TGCGCCAGCAAAAGGGGACTAGCAGTCAACAATGAGCAGTTCTTC
CASKRGLAVNNEQFF
>.|.|TRBJ1-1|TRBV6-1
TGTGCCAGCAGCCCAACAGGGAACACTGAAGCTTTCTTT
CASSPTGNTEAFF